The entry that follows covers one TCR beta chain sequence. This table comes from immunoSEQ multiplex PCR, and its TCRdb copy is limited to in-frame clones, with some not included. The repertoire holds over a million clones, with nearly 99% as singletons. This entry is derived from a study of shared clonotypes between healthy human individuals. Study as a whole: Three plates each covered CD4 naive and memory; CD8 naive two, CD8 memory one.

V was shortened by 6 bases and J by 4 bases, with 18 bases between the two germline ends. Germline CDR1 reads SSHAT; CDR2 reads FNYEAQ (reference sequence). The CDR3 has 15 residues. This chain uses TRBV7-7 with TRBJ2-5, with D possibly being TRBD2 (6 bases). The source is a man in his thirties or forties in good health. The specimen sequenced was naive CD4+ T cells sorted from blood. The subset denotes: CD45RA+ positively selected. CDR3 residues: CASSPSVSLGETQYF. In nucleotides, the CDR3 is TGTGCCAGCAGTCCTAGCGTCTCCCTCGGAGAGACCCAGTACTTC. The full variable domain, in which reference TRBV7-7 and TRBJ2-5 provide the parts outside the CDR3, is GAGVSQSPRYKVTKRGQDVTLRCDPISSHATLYWYQQALGQGPEFLTYFNYEAQPDKSGLPSDRFSAERPEGSISTLTIQRTEQRDSAMYRCASSPSVSLGETQYFGPGTRLLVL.